This entry concerns a single T cell receptor (beta chain). The data were taken from a study of T cells in Graves' hyperthyroidism and ophthalmopathy. The investigators amplified TCR beta CDR3 regions from RNA transcripts. TCR CDR3 regions were first amplified by RT-PCR with HTBI primers. TCRdb used MiXCR to reprocess the multiplex PCR reads, holding one entry per CDR3 protein. The sample records hundreds of thousands of distinct CDR3 sequences, about a sixth being singletons. CDR3 size: 15 residues. Trimming removed 3 bases from V and 4 bases from J, with 12 bases in between. Germline CDR1 and CDR2: SNHLY and FYNNEI. Newly diagnosed hyperthyroidism, duration under 2 months, in patients aged 18 to 65. The PBMCs had their origin in roughly 10 ml of fresh peripheral blood.

The V and J genes are TRBV2 and TRBJ2-2; D unresolved. This clonotype originated in a woman aged 18-29 years with Graves' hyperthyroidism. Sequenced: blood. In DNA form, the CDR3 reads TGTGCCAGCAGTGATGGATACCGTCTCACCGGGGAGCTGTTTTTT. Translating gives CASSDGYRLTGELFF. The variable domain in full, completed from reference TRBV2 and TRBJ2-2, reads EPEVTQTPSHQVTQMGQEVILRCVPISNHLYFYWYRQILGQKVEFLVSFYNNEISEKSEIFDDQFSVERPDGSNFTLKIRSTKLEDSAMYFCASSDGYRLTGELFFGEGSRLTVL.